Below, 15 T cell receptor beta chains from the same sample are listed, as sequenced in a study of blood T cell repertoires in COVID-19. Clones were sequenced by immunoSEQ multiplex PCR, and TCRdb holds only the in-frame ones, with some missing. The sample records about 97,000 clones, roughly 87% being singletons. The material sequenced was peripheral blood. The receptors originated from a woman aged 45-60 years with COVID-19, enrolled during active disease.

The rearrangement links TRBV27 to TRBJ2-7; D is perhaps TRBD2 (5 bases). The CDR3 length is 15 residues. Deletions cut 5 bases from V and 7 bases from J, with 21 bases between. Germline V gene sequence: CDR1 MNHEY, CDR2 SMNVEV (reference sequence). The CDR3, as DNA: TGTGCCAGCAGTCTCGGGCCCGCGGGTATACGGGAGCAGTACTTC. This sequence encodes CASSLGPAGIREQYF.

This chain uses TRBV2 with TRBJ2-7, with no clear D. The germline CDR1 and CDR2 sequences are SNHLY and FYNNEI. Trimming pared 5 bases from V and 2 bases from J, leaving 7 bases between. The CDR3 covers 12 residues. The CDR3 nucleotides are TGTGCCAGCAGTTTCTCTACCTACGAGCAGTACTTC. It encodes CASSFSTYEQYF.

The chain has TRBV6-1 and TRBJ2-6; 8 bases match TRBD2. The germline V gene encodes CDR1 MNHNS and CDR2 SASEGT. Losses at the gene ends were 4 bases for V and 4 bases for J; bases not matched to a gene: 9. The CDR3 is 17 residues long. DNA of the CDR3: TGTGCCAGCAGTGCATCGGGGGGGTCCTCCGGGGCCAACGTCCTGACTTTC. Translated: CASSASGGSSGANVLTF.

The chain joins TRBV29-1 to TRBJ1-5; possibly TRBD1 for D (5 bases). CDR1 and CDR2 from the germline V gene are SQVTM and ANQGSEA. V was pared by 4 bases and J by 5 bases, with 15 bases between. The CDR3 consists of 14 residues. CDR3 in amino acids: CSVGEGQGYQPQHF. CDR3 DNA: TGCAGCGTTGGGGAAGGGCAGGGCTATCAGCCCCAGCATTTT.

The J gene is TRBJ2-7, the V gene TRBV18; TRBD1 is a possible D gene (8 bases). The CDR3 has 15 amino acids. The V gene's germline CDR1 is KGHSH and CDR2 LQKENI. Trimming shortened V by 6 bases and J by 0 bases, and 15 bases separated the two germline ends. For the CDR3, the DNA is TGTGCCAGCTCGCGAACAGGGGGGGACTCCTACGAGCAGTACTTC. It specifies CASSRTGGDSYEQYF.

The chain employs TRBV7-2 and TRBJ1-3; possible D gene TRBD1, 6 bases. Deletions cut 5 bases from V and 2 bases from J, with 13 bases between. Germline V gene lookup returns CDR1 SGHTA and CDR2 FQGNSA. The CDR3 runs to 15 residues. In DNA form, the CDR3 reads TGTGCCAGCAGCCTCCTGGGGGCCCCTGGAAACACCATATATTTT. The encoded protein is CASSLLGAPGNTIYF. Looking up the rest from reference TRBV7-2 and TRBJ1-3 gives the full variable domain: GAGVSQSPSNKVTEKGKDVELRCDPISGHTALYWYRQSLGQGLEFLIYFQGNSAPDKSGLPSDRFSAERTGGSVSTLTIQRTQQEDSAVYLCASSLLGAPGNTIYFGEGSWLTVV.

The count of this clone is one. V and J are TRBV4-1 and TRBJ1-5, with D hard to call. From germline, CDR1 is MGHRA and CDR2 YSYEKL. CDR3 length: 17 residues. The V end was cut by 0 bases, the J end by 1 base, with 13 bases between. The CDR3 DNA reads as TGCGCCAGCAGCCAAGATCTGGCAGGAAAGAGCAATCAGCCCCAGCATTTT. Translated: CASSQDLAGKSNQPQHF.

The genes are TRBV9 and TRBJ1-4; D gene uncertain. Trimming took 4 bases from V and 5 from J, leaving 15 bases between them. This CDR3 is built from 15 residues. Germline V gene sequence: CDR1 SGDLS, CDR2 YYNGEE. This CDR3 is CASSPGRVLNEKLFF. The CDR3 DNA reads TGTGCCAGCAGCCCCGGCCGGGTTCTGAATGAAAAACTGTTTTTT.

The chain couples TRBV3-1 (or the pseudogene TRBV3-2) to TRBJ1-2; D is uncertain. Between the trimmed V and J ends, which lost 1 base and 4 bases, there was a span of 10 bases. The CDR3 sequence is 14 residues long. Germline CDR1 LGHDT, CDR2 YNNKEL (reference sequence). CDR3 DNA: TGTGCCAGCAGCCAAGGAGCTACCCTCTATGGCTACACCTTC. It is translated as CASSQGATLYGYTF.

To note about this clone: Other nucleotide sequences from this sample produce the same CDR3. The chain joins TRBV18 to TRBJ1-2; weak D call: TRBD1 (6 bases). The CDR3 is 14 residues long. Germline values: CDR1 KGHSH, CDR2 LQKENI. V lost 3 bases, J lost 2 bases, and 10 bases lay in between. Written as DNA, the CDR3 is TGTGCCAGCTCACCTCGGCAGGGGAACTATGGCTACACCTTC. Encoded protein: CASSPRQGNYGYTF.

V and J are TRBV3-1 (or the pseudogene TRBV3-2) and TRBJ1-1; 7 positions match TRBD1. After removal of 1 base from V and 5 bases from J, the junction contained 7 bases not matched to a gene. Germline CDR1 reads LGHDT; CDR2 reads YNNKEL (reference sequence). The CDR3 is 15 amino acids. The CDR3 region is CASSQAVGGLTEAFF. DNA for the CDR3: TGTGCCAGCAGCCAAGCTGTAGGGGGCTTGACTGAAGCTTTCTTT.

The CDR3 loop is CASSKVGLRLAGGIGETQYF. CDR3 in DNA: TGTGCCAGCAGCAAAGTTGGACTTCGGCTAGCGGGGGGTATAGGGGAGACCCAGTACTTC. The rearrangement joins TRBV21-1 to TRBJ2-5; the table's TRBD2 call for D was not verified on the DNA. TRBV21-1 is deemed a pseudogene. The CDR3 runs to 20 residues.

The genes are TRBV7-2 and TRBJ2-7, with 7 bases matching TRBD2. Germline CDR1 and CDR2: SGHTA and FQGNSA. V lost 2 bases and J lost 0; bases outside the gene matches: 4. The CDR3 has 15 residues. CDR3 bases: TGTGCCAGCAGCTTAAGTGGGGGGGGCTCCTACGAGCAGTACTTC. It specifies CASSLSGGGSYEQYF. Drawing the rest from reference TRBV7-2 and TRBJ2-7, the complete variable domain is GAGVSQSPSNKVTEKGKDVELRCDPISGHTALYWYRQSLGQGLEFLIYFQGNSAPDKSGLPSDRFSAERTGGSVSTLTIQRTQQEDSAVYLCASSLSGGGSYEQYFGPGTRLTVT.

The chain links TRBV19 to TRBJ2-5, with a weak D call TRBD1 (6 bases). Germline loops: CDR1 LNHDA, CDR2 SQIVND (reference sequence). The CDR3 covers 13 residues. V lost 2 bases to trimming and J lost 3 bases, with 7 bases between them. CDR3 nucleotide sequence: TGTGCCAGTAGTATATACAGGGAAGAGACCCAGTACTTC. The encoded protein is CASSIYREETQYF.

The chain has TRBV5-8 and TRBJ2-5; 8 bases line up with TRBD2. The trim removed 4 bases at V and 5 bases at J, leaving 10 bases unmatched. The CDR3 sequence is 15 residues long. Germline loops: CDR1 SGHTS, CDR2 YDEGEE. CDR3 amino acids: CASSPLGGGGETQYF. The CDR3 DNA is TGTGCCAGCAGCCCCCTCGGGGGGGGCGGGGAGACCCAGTACTTC.